These 3 T cell receptor beta chains share one sample of origin, sequenced in a study of naive and memory T cell subsets listed by TCRdb under 2017. The paper as a whole reports these results and caveats: A few larger clonotypes were found in naive repertoires, especially CD8, and these larger clonotypes were possibly memory cells re-expressing CD45RA.

Antigen specificity for these receptors is unknown. Libraries were constructed by UMI-ligation and nested PCR. TCRdb names Illumina MiSeq as the instrument used. The beta constant-region primer consisted of an equimolar mixture of two oligonucleotides that together covered TRBC1 and TRBC2. Four rounds of PCR were used to amplify ligated cDNA, with nested alpha and beta constant-region primers being used together with the SP2 primer. In-frame beta chains were kept once TCRdb had trimmed the public reads at Q25 with fastp and called clones with MiXCR. Entries are consolidated by CDR3 protein sequence, retaining the most common genes and DNA. In this sample the table shows 150,000 or so distinct CDR3 sequences, roughly 22% of which occur a single time. 0.1% to 0.11% of the sample is in the top ten clones. Material for sequencing was naive CD4+ T cells from blood. In light of the paper, this sample's cell subset or site label describes: naive T cells, CD45RA high CD27+. All receptors come from a human donor in good health.

The chain combines TRBV12-5 with TRBJ2-7; 7 positions match TRBD2. With V trimmed by 0 bases and J by 2 bases, 7 bases remained unmatched. Germline values: CDR1 LGHNT, CDR2 FRNRAP. This CDR3 comprises 16 residues. CDR3 in amino acids: CASGLVLSGIPYEQYF. The CDR3 DNA is TGTGCTAGTGGTTTGGTACTAAGCGGGATCCCCTACGAGCAGTACTTC. Complete variable domain (other parts from reference TRBV12-5 and TRBJ2-7): DARVTQTPRHKVTEMGQEVTMRCQPILGHNTVFWYRQTMMQGLELLAYFRNRAPLDDSGMPKDRFSAEMPDATLATLKIQPSEPRDSAVYFCASGLVLSGIPYEQYFGPGTRLTVT.

This clonotype appeared many times. The gene calls are TRBV6-2 or TRBV6-3 and TRBJ2-3; 8 bases line up with TRBD2. J lost 2 bases, V lost 7 bases, and 8 bases had no gene match. The CDR3 length is 15 residues. Germline V gene data show CDR1 as MNHEY and CDR2 as SVGEGT. The CDR3 reads CASIESGSFTDTQYF. The CDR3 bases are TGTGCCAGCATCGAGAGCGGGAGCTTCACAGATACGCAGTATTTT.

This clonotype turned up a few times. The chain uses TRBV18 and TRBJ2-3; D gene ambiguous. The CDR3 loop spans 16 amino acids. Germline lookup yields CDR1 KGHSH and CDR2 LQKENI. The V gene lost 0 bases and the J gene lost 0 bases, with 10 bases spanning the gap. CDR3 sequence reads: CASSPPLGGSTDTQYF. In DNA, the CDR3 is TGTGCCAGCTCACCACCGTTGGGCGGAAGCACAGATACGCAGTATTTT.